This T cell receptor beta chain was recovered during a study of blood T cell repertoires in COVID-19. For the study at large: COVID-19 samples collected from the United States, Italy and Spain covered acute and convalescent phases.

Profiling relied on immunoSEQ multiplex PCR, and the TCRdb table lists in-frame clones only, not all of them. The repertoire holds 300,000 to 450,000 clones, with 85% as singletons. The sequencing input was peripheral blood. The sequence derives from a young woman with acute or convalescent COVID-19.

The CDR3 is CASSEEEGTGYTF. DNA of the CDR3: TGTGCCAGCAGTGAAGAGGAGGGCACAGGCTACACCTTC. V gene TRBV6-1 combines with J gene TRBJ1-2; D is unclear. The CDR3 contains 13 residues. Trimming pared 1 base from V and 8 bases from J, leaving 11 bases between. The V gene's germline CDR1 is MNHNS and CDR2 SASEGT.